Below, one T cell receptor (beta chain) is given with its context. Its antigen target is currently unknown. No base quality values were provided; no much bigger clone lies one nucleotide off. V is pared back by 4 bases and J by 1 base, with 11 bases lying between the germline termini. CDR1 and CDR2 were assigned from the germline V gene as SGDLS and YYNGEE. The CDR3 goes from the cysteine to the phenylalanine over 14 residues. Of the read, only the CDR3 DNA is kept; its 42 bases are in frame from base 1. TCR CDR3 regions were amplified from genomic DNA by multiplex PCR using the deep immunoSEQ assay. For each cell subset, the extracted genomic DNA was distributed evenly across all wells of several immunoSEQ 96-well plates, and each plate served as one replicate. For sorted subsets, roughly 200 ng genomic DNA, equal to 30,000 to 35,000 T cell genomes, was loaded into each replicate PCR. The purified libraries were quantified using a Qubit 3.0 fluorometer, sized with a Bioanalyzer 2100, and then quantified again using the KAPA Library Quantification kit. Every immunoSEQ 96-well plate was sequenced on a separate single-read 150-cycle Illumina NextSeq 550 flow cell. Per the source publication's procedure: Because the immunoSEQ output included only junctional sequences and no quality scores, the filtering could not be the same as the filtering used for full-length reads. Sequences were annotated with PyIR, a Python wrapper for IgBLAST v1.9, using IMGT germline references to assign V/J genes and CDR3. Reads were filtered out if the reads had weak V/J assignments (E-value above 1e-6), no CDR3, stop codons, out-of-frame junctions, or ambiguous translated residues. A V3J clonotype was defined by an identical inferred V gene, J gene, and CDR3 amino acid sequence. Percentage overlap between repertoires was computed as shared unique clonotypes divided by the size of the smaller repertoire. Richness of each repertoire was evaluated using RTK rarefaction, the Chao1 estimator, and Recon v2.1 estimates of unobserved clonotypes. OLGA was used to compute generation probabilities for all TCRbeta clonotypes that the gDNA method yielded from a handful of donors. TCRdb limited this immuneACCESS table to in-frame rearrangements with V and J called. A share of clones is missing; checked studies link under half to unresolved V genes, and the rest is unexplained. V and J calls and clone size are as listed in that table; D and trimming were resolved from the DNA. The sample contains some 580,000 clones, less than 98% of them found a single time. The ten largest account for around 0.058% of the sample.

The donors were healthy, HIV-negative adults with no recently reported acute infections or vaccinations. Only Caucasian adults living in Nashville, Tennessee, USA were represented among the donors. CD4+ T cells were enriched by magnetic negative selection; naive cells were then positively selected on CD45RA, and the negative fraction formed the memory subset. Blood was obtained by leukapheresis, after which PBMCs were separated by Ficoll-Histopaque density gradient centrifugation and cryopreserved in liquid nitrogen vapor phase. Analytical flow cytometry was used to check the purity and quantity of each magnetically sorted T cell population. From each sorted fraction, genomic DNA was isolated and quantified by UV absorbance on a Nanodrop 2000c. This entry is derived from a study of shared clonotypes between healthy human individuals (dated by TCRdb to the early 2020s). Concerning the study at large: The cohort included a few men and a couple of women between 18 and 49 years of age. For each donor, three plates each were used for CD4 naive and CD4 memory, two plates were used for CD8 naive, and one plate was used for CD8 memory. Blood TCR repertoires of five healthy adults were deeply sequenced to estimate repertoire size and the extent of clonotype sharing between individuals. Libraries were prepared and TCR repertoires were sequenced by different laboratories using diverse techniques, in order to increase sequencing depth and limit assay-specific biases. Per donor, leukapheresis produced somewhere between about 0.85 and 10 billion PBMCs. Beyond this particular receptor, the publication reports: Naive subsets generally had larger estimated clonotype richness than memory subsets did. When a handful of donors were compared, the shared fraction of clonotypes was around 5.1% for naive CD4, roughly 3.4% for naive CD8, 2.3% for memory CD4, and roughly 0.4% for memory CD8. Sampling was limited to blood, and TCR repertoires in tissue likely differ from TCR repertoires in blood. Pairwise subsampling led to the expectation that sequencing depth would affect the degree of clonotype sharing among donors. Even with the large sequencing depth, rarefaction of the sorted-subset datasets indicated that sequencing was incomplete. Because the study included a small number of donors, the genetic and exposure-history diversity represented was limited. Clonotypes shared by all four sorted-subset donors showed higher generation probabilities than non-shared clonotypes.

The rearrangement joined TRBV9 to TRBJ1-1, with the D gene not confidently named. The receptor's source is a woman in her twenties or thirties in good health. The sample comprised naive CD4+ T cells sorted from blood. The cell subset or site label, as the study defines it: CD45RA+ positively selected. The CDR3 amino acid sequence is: CASSQTDWNTEAFF. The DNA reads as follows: TGTGCCAGCAGCCAAACCGATTGGAACACTGAAGCTTTCTTT.